This T cell receptor beta chain was documented in a study of cytomegalovirus exposure and HLA in healthy donors. Overall study context: A previous analysis identified 95 million to 130 million unique TCR beta sequences derived from around 180 million T cells.

This PCR relied on a set of 60 Vbeta primers and 13 Jbeta primers. The method was immunoSEQ multiplex PCR; TCRdb's version includes in-frame clones alone and lacks a portion of them. The sample comprises under 70,000 clones, more than 80% of which are singletons, and 1.5% to 2.5% rests with the top ten. Sequencing was performed on PBMCs. This receptor was identified in a woman between 25 and 40 years old in good health and CMV-seronegative.

The CDR3 coding sequence is TGTGCCAGCAGCTTGGACAGGGTCGAGCAGTACTTC. Its translation: CASSLDRVEQYF. The chain couples TRBV7-6 to TRBJ2-7; TRBD1 agrees at 8 bases. The CDR3 totals 12 residues. J was trimmed by 6 bases and V by 3 bases; bases with no gene match: 1. CDR1 SGHVS and CDR2 FNYEAQ come from the germline V gene.